One T cell receptor beta chain is described in this entry. Its target is unknown. These data originate in a study of cytomegalovirus exposure and HLA in healthy donors. About the research overall: Around 180 million T cells yielded approximately 100 million unique TCR beta sequences, as an earlier analysis found. Study-level results: Rare TCR sequences predominated, though certain public TCRs were found in many donors. The study carried out a later analysis of TCR beta sequences. It associated around 17,000 of them with specific HLA alleles at a false discovery rate of 0.05.

PCR amplification relied on 60 Vbeta primers (plus 13 Jbeta primers). The table came from immunoSEQ multiplex PCR; TCRdb's copy has only in-frame clones and leaves some out. The data hold roughly 130,000 clones, with about 8.5% observed a single time. The CDR3 covers 16 residues. The donors comprised healthy bone marrow donors. The clonotype comes from a man between 35 and 55 years old in good health and CMV-seronegative. V is TRBV21-1 and J is TRBJ2-7; the DNA was not compared with TRBD1, the D call given in the table. TRBV21-1 is recorded as a pseudogene. The sequencing sample was made of PBMCs. This CDR3 reads CASRPGGTGIPYEQYF. The CDR3 region has the DNA TGTGCCAGCCGCCCAGGTGGGACAGGGATCCCCTACGAGCAGTACTTC.